Presented here are 12 T cell receptor beta chains from one specimen sequenced in a study of STAT5B mutations in CD4+ large granular lymphocyte leukemia. Clones were sequenced by immunoSEQ multiplex PCR, and TCRdb holds only the in-frame ones, with some missing. Of fewer than 30,000 clones in the sample, 78% were seen once. The sample was CD4+ T cells from blood buffy coats. All receptors come from a human donor in good health.

The CDR3 spells CASSRPGWVNTEAFF. In DNA form, the CDR3 reads TGTGCCAGCAGCCGACCGGGGTGGGTGAACACTGAAGCTTTCTTT. The gene calls are TRBV5-6 and TRBJ1-1; no clear D. Germline V gene data show CDR1 as SGHDT and CDR2 as YYEEEE. Trimming stripped 4 bases from V and 0 bases from J, with 13 bases between. The CDR3 length is 15 residues.

This chain links TRBV19 with TRBJ2-1, with D possibly matching TRBD1 (5 bases). The CDR3 is 14 amino acids. Looked up from germline, CDR1 is LNHDA and CDR2 is SQIVND (reference sequence). V gave up 8 bases and J gave up 6 bases, with 17 bases separating them. CDR3 region: CASLSRQIPNEQFF. The CDR3 DNA reads as TGTGCCAGTCTGAGCCGACAGATCCCCAATGAGCAGTTCTTC.

The chain couples TRBV19 to TRBJ2-6, with D tentatively TRBD2 (5 bases). The CDR3 loop spans 15 amino acids. Trimming removed 3 bases from V and 2 bases from J, with 8 bases in between. Germline CDR1 LNHDA, CDR2 SQIVND (reference sequence). CDR3 sequence: CASSISGAGANVLTF. The CDR3 coding sequence is TGTGCCAGTAGTATTTCCGGGGCTGGGGCCAACGTCCTGACTTTC.

This chain links TRBV6-5 with TRBJ1-6; the match to TRBD1 covers 7 bases. Germline loops: CDR1 MNHEY, CDR2 SVGAGI. The J segment lost 8 bases and the V segment lost 0 bases, leaving 4 bases of the junction unmatched. This CDR3 has 15 amino acids. The CDR3 DNA sequence: TGTGCCAGCAGTTACTCCGGCAGGGGGGATTCACCCCTCCACTTT. Amino acid sequence: CASSYSGRGDSPLHF.

V is TRBV6-4 and J is TRBJ1-4; D possibly corresponds to TRBD1 (6 bases). V gave up 2 bases and J gave up 10 bases, with 14 bases separating them. Germline-derived CDR1 and CDR2 are MRHNA and SNTAGT. The CDR3 has 14 residues. The CDR3 DNA follows: TGTGCCAGCAGTGACCTTGAACAGGGCGGAAAACTGTTTTTT. It yields the protein CASSDLEQGGKLFF.

This rearrangement joins TRBV5-4 to TRBJ2-7; 14 bases fit TRBD2. CDR1 SGHNT and CDR2 YYREEE come from the germline V gene (reference sequence). J was trimmed by 3 bases and V by 4 bases; bases with no gene match: 3. The length of the CDR3 is 15 residues. The CDR3 loop is CASSLGLAGGYEQYF. The DNA for the CDR3 is TGTGCCAGCAGCCTCGGACTAGCGGGGGGCTACGAGCAGTACTTC.

J is TRBJ1-1 and V is TRBV2; D possibly corresponds to TRBD1 (6 bases). The V and J ends lost 11 bases and 3 bases respectively, with 16 bases between them. CDR3 length: 13 residues. CDR1 and CDR2 from the germline V gene are SNHLY and FYNNEI. CDR3 bases: TGTGCCGGGGGGCGGGGGCTGGACACTGAAGCTTTCTTT. Protein product: CAGGRGLDTEAFF.

DNA for the CDR3: TGCGCCAGCAGCTTGGGGGACGGTGGTGGCGGGGAGCTGTTTTTT. This translates into CASSLGDGGGGELFF. This rearrangement joins TRBV5-1 to TRBJ2-2, with D perhaps matching TRBD1 or TRBD2 (5 bases each). With 0 bases removed from V and 7 bases from J, the gap between germline ends came to 13 bases. Germline CDR1 and CDR2: SGHRS and YFSETQ. This CDR3 is 15 amino acids long.

V and J are TRBV5-1 and TRBJ2-3; no reliable D call. The germline V gene has CDR1 SGHRS and CDR2 YFSETQ. CDR3 length: 13 residues. V was pared by 1 base and J by 2 bases, with 5 bases between. DNA for the CDR3: TGCGCCAGCAGCTTGAGTGTCACAGATACGCAGTATTTT. Its protein product is CASSLSVTDTQYF.

The chain uses TRBV7-7 and TRBJ1-4; D is unresolved. Germline V gives CDR1 SSHAT, CDR2 FNYEAQ (reference sequence). Trimming left V 4 bases short and J 6 bases short, with 12 bases between. CDR3 length: 14 residues. CDR3 coding DNA: TGTGCCAGCAGCTCTGAGTACGGGGATGAAAAACTGTTTTTT. Translating it yields CASSSEYGDEKLFF.

The J gene is TRBJ2-3, the V gene TRBV7-3; 7 bases fit TRBD2. The CDR3 runs 16 residues. Germline loops: CDR1 SGHTA, CDR2 FQGTGA. With 2 bases clipped from V and 6 bases from J, the junction kept 11 bases outside the gene matches. The CDR3 reads CASSLGVAGSSDTQYF. In nucleotides, the CDR3 is TGTGCCAGCAGCTTAGGTGTAGCGGGTAGTTCCGATACGCAGTATTTT.

The table lists this clone with a count of one. This chain joins TRBV7-9 and TRBJ2-3, with TRBD2 matching 11 bases. CDR3 length: 15 amino acids. Unmatched junction bases numbered 2, after V lost 3 bases and J lost 3 bases. CDR1 is SEHNR, CDR2 FQNEAQ, per germline (reference sequence). The CDR3 is CASSFRLAGTDTQYF. The CDR3 DNA follows: TGTGCCAGCAGCTTCCGACTAGCGGGGACAGATACGCAGTATTTT.